This TCR beta chain was recovered during a study of vaccination effects on CD4 cells after COVID-19. Study as a whole: After vaccination, samples were taken early and late from a few convalescent patients. Regarding the study as a whole: Long after vaccination, the clones induced by infection and by vaccine shrank markedly in size.

Expansion with viral peptide pools was applied to antigen-specific CD4+ T cells by the ViraFEST assay prior to sequencing. The culture ran for 10 days before CD4+ T cells were isolated. By PCR, the person was confirmed to have had SARS-CoV-2 infection between March and December 2020. Participants each got two BNT162b2 or mRNA-1273 vaccine doses. Culturing of 1.5 million to 2.5 million PBMC per well took place with roughly 10 IU/ml IL-2 and 9.5 to 10 ug/ml peptides. The CDR3 totals 14 residues. Germline CDR1 SEHNR, CDR2 FQNEAQ (reference sequence). The V and J ends lost 3 bases and 5 bases respectively, with 10 bases between them. This clone was counted only a few times. Antigen unknown. TCRdb's table, derived via immunoSEQ multiplex PCR, lists solely in-frame clones and lacks some. The sample contains 17,000 or so clones, over 65% of which appear only once.

The sample consisted of CD4+ T cells from PBMCs cultured with SARS-CoV-2 spike peptides, taken after COVID-19 vaccination. V and J are TRBV7-9 and TRBJ2-2; D tentatively fits TRBD1 or TRBD2 (5 bases each). The sequence was obtained from a human donor who had a prior SARS-CoV-2 infection. CDR3: CASSFFEGTGELFF. The CDR3 DNA reads TGTGCCAGCAGCTTTTTCGAGGGGACCGGGGAGCTGTTTTTT.